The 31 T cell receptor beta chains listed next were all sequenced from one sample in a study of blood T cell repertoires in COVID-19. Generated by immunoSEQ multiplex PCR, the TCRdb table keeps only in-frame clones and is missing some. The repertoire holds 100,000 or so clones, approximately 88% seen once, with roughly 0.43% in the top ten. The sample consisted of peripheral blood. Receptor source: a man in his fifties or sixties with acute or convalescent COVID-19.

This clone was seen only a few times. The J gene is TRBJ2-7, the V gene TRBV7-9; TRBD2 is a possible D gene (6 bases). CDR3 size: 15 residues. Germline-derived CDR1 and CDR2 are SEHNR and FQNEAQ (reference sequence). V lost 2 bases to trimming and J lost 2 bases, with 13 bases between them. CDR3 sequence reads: CASSLRLGNTYEQYF. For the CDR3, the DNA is TGTGCCAGCAGCTTAAGACTAGGAAACACCTACGAGCAGTACTTC.

The CDR3 loop is CASSEVGGGPYGYTF. CDR3 DNA sequence: TGTGCCAGCAGTGAAGTTGGAGGGGGCCCTTATGGCTACACCTTC. The chain uses TRBV6-1 and TRBJ1-2; 7 positions match TRBD1. The germline V gene encodes CDR1 MNHNS and CDR2 SASEGT. This CDR3 region has 15 residues. The junction had 7 bases not matched to a gene; V was cut back by 1 base and J by 5 bases.

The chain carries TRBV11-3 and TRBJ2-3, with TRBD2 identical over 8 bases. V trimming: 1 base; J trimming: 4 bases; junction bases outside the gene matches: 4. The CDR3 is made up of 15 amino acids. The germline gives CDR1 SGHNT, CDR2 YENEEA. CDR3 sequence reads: CASSLVSGGPDTQYF. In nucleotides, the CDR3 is TGTGCCAGCAGCTTAGTGAGCGGGGGACCAGATACGCAGTATTTT.

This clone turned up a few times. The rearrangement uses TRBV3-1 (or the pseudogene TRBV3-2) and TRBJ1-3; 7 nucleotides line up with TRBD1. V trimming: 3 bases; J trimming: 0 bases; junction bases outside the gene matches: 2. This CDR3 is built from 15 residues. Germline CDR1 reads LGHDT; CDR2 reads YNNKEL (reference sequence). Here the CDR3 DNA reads TGTGCCAGCAGCCAGAGGACAGGCTCTGGAAACACCATATATTTT. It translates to CASSQRTGSGNTIYF.

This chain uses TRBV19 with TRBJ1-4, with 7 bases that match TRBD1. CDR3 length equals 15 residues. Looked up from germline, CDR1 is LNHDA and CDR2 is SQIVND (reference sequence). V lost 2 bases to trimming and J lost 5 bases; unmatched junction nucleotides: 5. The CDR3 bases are TGTGCCAGTAGTATAATGACAGGGAGGAATGAAAAACTGTTTTTT. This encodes CASSIMTGRNEKLFF.

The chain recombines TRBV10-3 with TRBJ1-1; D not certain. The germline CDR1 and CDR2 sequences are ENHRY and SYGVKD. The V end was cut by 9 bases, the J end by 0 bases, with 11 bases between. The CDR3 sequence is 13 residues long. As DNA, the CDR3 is TGTGCCATGGCTCCAGTCATGAACACTGAAGCTTTCTTT. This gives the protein CAMAPVMNTEAFF.

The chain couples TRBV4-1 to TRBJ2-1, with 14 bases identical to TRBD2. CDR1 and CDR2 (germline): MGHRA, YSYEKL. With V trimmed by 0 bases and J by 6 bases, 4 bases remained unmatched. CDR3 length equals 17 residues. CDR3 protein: CASSQEIGLAGGNEQFF. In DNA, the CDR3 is TGCGCCAGCAGCCAAGAGATTGGACTAGCGGGAGGCAATGAGCAGTTCTTC.

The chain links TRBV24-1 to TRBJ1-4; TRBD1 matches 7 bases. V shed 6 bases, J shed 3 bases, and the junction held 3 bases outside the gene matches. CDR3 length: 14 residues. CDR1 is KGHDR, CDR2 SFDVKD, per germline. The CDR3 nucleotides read TGTGCCACCAGTCGGACAGGCCCTAATGAAAAACTGTTTTTT. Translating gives CATSRTGPNEKLFF.

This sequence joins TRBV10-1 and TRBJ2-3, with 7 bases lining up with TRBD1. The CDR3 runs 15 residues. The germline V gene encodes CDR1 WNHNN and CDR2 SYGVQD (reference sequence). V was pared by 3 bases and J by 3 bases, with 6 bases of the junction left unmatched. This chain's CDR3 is CASSDPGQTTDTQYF. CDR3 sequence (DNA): TGCGCCAGCAGTGATCCGGGACAGACAACAGATACGCAGTATTTT.

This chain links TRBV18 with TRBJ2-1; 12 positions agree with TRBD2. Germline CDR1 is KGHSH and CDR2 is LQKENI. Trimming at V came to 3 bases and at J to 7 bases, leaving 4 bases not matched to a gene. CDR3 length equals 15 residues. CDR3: CASSPGLAGKNEQFF. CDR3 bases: TGTGCCAGCTCACCGGGACTAGCGGGTAAGAATGAGCAGTTCTTC.

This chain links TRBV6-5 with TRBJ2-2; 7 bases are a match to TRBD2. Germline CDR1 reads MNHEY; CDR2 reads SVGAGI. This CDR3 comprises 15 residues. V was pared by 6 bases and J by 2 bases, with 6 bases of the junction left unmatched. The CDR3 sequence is CASSRGEGNTGELFF. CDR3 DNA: TGTGCCAGCAGCCGTGGGGAGGGAAACACCGGGGAGCTGTTTTTT.

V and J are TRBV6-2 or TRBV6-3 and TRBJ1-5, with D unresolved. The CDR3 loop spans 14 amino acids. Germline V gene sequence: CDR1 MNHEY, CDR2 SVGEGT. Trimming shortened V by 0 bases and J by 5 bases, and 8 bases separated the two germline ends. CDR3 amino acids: CASSYSAVDQPQHF. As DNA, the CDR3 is TGTGCCAGCAGTTACTCGGCTGTTGATCAGCCCCAGCATTTT.

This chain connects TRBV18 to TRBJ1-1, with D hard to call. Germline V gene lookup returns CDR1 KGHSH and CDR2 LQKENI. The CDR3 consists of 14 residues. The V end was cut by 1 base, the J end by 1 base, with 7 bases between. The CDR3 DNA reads TGTGCCAGCTCACCACTGCGAGAGAACACTGAAGCTTTCTTT. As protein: CASSPLRENTEAFF. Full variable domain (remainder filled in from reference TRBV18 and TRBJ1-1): NAGVMQNPRHLVRRRGQEARLRCSPMKGHSHVYWYRQLPEEGLKFMVYLQKENIIDESGMPKERFSAEFPKEGPSILRIQQVVRGDSAAYFCASSPLRENTEAFFGQGTRLTVV.

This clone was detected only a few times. The CDR3: CASSADDRSFYEQYF. The CDR3 nucleotides are TGTGCCAGCAGCGCCGACGACAGGAGTTTCTACGAGCAGTACTTC. The chain links TRBV9 to TRBJ2-7, with a tentative D call TRBD1 (6 bases). Per the germline V gene, CDR1 is SGDLS and CDR2 is YYNGEE. The ends were cut back, 3 bases at V and 3 bases at J, with 16 bases in the middle. CDR3 size: 15 residues. The variable domain in full, completed from reference TRBV9 and TRBJ2-7, reads DSGVTQTPKHLITATGQRVTLRCSPRSGDLSVYWYQQSLDQGLQFLIQYYNGEERAKGNILERFSAQQFPDLHSELNLSSLELGDSALYFCASSADDRSFYEQYFGPGTRLTVT.

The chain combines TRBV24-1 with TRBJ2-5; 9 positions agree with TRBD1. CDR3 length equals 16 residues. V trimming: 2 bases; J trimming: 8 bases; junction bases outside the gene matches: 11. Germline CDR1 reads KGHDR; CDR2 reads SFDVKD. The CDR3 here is CATSDSTGQGIGTQYF. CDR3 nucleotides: TGTGCCACCAGTGATTCCACTGGACAGGGGATAGGCACCCAGTACTTC.

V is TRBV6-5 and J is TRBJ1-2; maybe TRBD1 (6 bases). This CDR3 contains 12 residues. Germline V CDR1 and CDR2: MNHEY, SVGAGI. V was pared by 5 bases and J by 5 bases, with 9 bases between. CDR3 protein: CASSLRGYGYTF. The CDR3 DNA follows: TGTGCCAGCAGTCTCAGGGGTTATGGCTACACCTTC.

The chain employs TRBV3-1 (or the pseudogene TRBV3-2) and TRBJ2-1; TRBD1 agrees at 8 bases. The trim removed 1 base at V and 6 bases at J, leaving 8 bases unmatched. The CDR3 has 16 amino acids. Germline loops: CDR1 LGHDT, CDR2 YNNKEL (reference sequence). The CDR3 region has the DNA TGTGCCAGCAGCCAAGTTCCCAGGGGGCCGGGCAATGAGCAGTTCTTC. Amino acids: CASSQVPRGPGNEQFF.

The CDR3, as DNA: TGCGCCAGCAGCCCACAAGAAGTCACCGGGGAGCTGTTTTTT. This sequence encodes CASSPQEVTGELFF. This chain connects TRBV5-1 to TRBJ2-2, with D unresolved. The CDR3 covers 14 residues. With 4 bases removed from V and 4 bases from J, the gap between germline ends came to 11 bases. Germline V gene lookup returns CDR1 SGHRS and CDR2 YFSETQ.

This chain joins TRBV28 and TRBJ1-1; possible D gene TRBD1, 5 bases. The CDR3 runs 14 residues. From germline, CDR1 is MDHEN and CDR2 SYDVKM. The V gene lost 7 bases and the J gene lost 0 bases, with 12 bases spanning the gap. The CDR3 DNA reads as TGTGCCAGCATTCAGGGCGCGATGAACACTGAAGCTTTCTTT. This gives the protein CASIQGAMNTEAFF.

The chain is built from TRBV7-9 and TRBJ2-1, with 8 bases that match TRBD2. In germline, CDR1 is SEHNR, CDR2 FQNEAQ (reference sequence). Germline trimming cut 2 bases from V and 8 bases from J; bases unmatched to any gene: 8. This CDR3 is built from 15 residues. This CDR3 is CASSLYPAGDYEQFF. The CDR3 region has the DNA TGTGCCAGCAGCTTATATCCAGCGGGAGACTATGAGCAGTTCTTC.

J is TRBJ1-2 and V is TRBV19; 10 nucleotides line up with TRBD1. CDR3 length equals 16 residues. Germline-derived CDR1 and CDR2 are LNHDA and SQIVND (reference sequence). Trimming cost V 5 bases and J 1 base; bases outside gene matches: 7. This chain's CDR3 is CASSPRQGAVNYGYTF. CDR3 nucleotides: TGTGCCAGTAGTCCAAGACAGGGGGCGGTTAACTATGGCTACACCTTC.

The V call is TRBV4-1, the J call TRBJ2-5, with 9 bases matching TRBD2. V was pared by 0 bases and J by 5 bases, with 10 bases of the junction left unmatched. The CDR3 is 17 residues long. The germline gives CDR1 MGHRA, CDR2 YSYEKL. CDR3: CASSQEPLSGGRETQYF. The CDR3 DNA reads TGCGCCAGCAGCCAAGAACCCCTCAGCGGGGGGCGGGAGACCCAGTACTTC.

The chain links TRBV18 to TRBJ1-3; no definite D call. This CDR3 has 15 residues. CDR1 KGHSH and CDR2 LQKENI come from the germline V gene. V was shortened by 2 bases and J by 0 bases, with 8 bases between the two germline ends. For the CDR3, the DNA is TGTGCCAGCTCACCAGGGAGGTCCTCTGGAAACACCATATATTTT. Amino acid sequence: CASSPGRSSGNTIYF.

DNA for the CDR3: TGCGCCAGCAGCTTGGGGGACAGACAGAACACTGAAGCTTTCTTT. It yields the protein CASSLGDRQNTEAFF. The rearrangement links TRBV5-1 to TRBJ1-1, with 7 bases that match TRBD1. The CDR3 runs 15 residues. The J segment lost 1 base and the V segment lost 0 bases, leaving 3 bases of the junction unmatched. Germline assignment: CDR1 SGHRS and CDR2 YFSETQ.

CDR3 sequence reads: CASSIGDRVEAFF. In nucleotides, the CDR3 is TGTGCCAGTAGTATAGGGGACAGGGTTGAAGCTTTCTTT. V gene TRBV19 combines with J gene TRBJ1-1, with 9 positions matching TRBD1. Germline V gene data show CDR1 as LNHDA and CDR2 as SQIVND (reference sequence). This CDR3 region has 13 residues. The J segment lost 7 bases and the V segment lost 1 base, leaving 1 base of the junction unmatched.

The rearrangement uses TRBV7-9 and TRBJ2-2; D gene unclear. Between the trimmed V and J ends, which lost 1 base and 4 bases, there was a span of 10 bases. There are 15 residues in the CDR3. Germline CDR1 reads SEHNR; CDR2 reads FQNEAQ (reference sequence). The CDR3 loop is CASSLVGLITGELFF. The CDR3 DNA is TGTGCCAGCAGCTTAGTCGGGTTAATCACCGGGGAGCTGTTTTTT.

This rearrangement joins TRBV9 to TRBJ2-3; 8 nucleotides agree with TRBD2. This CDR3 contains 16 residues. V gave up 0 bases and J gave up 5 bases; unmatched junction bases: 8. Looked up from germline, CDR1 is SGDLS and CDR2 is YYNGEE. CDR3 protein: CASSVEAGRAEDTQYF. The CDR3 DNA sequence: TGTGCCAGCAGCGTAGAAGCCGGGAGGGCCGAAGATACGCAGTATTTT.

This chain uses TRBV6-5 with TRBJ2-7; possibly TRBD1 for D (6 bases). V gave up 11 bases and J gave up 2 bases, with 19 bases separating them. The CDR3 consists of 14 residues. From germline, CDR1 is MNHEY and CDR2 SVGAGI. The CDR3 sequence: CALKEGAGAYEQYF. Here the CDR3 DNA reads TGTGCCCTAAAAGAAGGGGCAGGGGCCTACGAGCAGTACTTC.

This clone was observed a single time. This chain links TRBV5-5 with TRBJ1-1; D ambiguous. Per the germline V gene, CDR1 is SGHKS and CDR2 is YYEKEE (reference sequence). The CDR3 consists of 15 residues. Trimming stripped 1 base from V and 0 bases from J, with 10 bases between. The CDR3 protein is CASSLSTFMNTEAFF. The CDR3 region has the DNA TGTGCCAGCAGCTTGTCTACTTTCATGAACACTGAAGCTTTCTTT.

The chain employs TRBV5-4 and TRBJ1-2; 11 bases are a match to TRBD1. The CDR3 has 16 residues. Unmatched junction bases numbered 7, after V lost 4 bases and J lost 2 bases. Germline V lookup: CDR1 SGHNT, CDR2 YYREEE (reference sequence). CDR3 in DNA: TGTGCCAGCAGCCTCGGTGGGACAGGGGGGAACTATGGCTACACCTTC. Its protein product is CASSLGGTGGNYGYTF.

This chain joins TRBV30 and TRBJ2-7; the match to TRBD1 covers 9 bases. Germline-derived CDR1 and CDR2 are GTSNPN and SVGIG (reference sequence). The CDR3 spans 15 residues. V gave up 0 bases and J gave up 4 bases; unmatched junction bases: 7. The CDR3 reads CAWSVGNRGRYEQYF. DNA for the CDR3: TGTGCCTGGAGTGTAGGTAACAGGGGGCGATACGAGCAGTACTTC.